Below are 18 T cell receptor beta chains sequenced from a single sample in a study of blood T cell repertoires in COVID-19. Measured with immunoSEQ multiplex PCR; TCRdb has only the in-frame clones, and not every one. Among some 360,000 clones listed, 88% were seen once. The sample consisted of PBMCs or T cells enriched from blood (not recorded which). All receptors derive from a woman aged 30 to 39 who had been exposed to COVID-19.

CDR3 in amino acids: CASKEQGSSNQPQHF. The DNA of the CDR3 is TGTGCCAGCAAAGAACAGGGGTCCAGCAATCAGCCCCAGCATTTT. The chain couples TRBV6-5 to TRBJ1-5, with 7 bases that match TRBD1. There are 15 residues in the CDR3. The germline V gene encodes CDR1 MNHEY and CDR2 SVGAGI. Trimming at V came to 7 bases and at J to 1 base, leaving 7 bases not matched to a gene.

The CDR3: CASSLGAGDGYTF. As DNA, the CDR3 is TGTGCCAGCAGCCTGGGGGCAGGAGATGGCTACACCTTC. The genes are TRBV7-8 and TRBJ1-2; perhaps TRBD1 as D (6 bases). This CDR3 is 13 amino acids long. Trimming took off 5 bases at V and 6 bases at J, with 13 bases between the two ends. CDR1 is SGHVS and CDR2 is FQNEAQ in the germline V gene.

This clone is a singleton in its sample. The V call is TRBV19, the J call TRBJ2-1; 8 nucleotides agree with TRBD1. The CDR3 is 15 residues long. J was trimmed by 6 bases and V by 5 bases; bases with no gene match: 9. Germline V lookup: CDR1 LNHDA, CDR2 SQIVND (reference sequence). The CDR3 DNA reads TGTGCCAGTAGTCTCGGACAGGGAGGTGGCAATGAGCAGTTCTTC. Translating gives CASSLGQGGGNEQFF.

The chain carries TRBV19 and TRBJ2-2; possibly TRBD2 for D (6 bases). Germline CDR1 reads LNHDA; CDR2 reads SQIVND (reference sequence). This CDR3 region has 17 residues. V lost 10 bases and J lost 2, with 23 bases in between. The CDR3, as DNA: TGTGCCAAACCAGGGCCTTACTCGCGGGGAAACACCGGGGAGCTGTTTTTT. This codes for CAKPGPYSRGNTGELFF.

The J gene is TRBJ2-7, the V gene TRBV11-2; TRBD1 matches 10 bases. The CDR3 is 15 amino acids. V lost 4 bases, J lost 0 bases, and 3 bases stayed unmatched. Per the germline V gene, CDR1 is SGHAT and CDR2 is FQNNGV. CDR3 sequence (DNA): TGTGCCAGCAGCTCGGGACAGGGGAGCTCCTACGAGCAGTACTTC. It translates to CASSSGQGSSYEQYF.

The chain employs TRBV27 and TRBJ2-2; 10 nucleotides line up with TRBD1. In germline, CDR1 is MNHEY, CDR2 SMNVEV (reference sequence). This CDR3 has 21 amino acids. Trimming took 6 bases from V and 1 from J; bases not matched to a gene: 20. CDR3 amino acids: CASSSYRQGARSSLNTGELFF. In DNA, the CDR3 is TGTGCCAGCAGCTCCTACCGACAGGGGGCGCGGAGCTCTTTGAACACCGGGGAGCTGTTTTTT.

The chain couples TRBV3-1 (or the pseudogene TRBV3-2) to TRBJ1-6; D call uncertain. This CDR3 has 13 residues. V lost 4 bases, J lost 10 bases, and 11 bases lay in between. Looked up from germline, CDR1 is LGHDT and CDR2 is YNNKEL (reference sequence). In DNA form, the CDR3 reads TGTGCCAGCAGCCCAACACCTCACTCACCCCTCCACTTT. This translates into CASSPTPHSPLHF.

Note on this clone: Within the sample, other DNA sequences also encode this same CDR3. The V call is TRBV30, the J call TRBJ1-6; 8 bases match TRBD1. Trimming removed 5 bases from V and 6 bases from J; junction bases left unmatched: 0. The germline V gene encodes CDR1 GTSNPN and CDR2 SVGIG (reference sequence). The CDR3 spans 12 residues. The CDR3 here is CAWGQGNSPLHF. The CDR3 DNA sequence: TGTGCCTGGGGACAGGGTAATTCACCCCTCCACTTT.

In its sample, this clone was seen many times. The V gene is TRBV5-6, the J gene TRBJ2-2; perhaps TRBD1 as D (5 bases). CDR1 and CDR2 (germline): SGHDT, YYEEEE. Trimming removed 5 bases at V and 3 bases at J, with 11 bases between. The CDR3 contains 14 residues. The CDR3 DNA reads TGTGCCAGCAGTTACCTCAGGGACACCGGGGAGCTGTTTTTT. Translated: CASSYLRDTGELFF.

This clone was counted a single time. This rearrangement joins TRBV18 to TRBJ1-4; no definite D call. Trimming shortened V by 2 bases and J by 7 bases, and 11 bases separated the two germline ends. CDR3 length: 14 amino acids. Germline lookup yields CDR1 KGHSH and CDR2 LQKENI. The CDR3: CASSPYREGEKLFF. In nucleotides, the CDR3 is TGTGCCAGCTCACCATACCGGGAGGGTGAAAAACTGTTTTTT.

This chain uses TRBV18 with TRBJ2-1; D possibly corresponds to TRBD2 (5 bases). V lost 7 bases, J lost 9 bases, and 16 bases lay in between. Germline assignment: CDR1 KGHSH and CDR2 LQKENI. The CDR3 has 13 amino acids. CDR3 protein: CASYPGGGSEQFF. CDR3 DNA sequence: TGTGCCAGCTATCCGGGTGGCGGGTCTGAGCAGTTCTTC.

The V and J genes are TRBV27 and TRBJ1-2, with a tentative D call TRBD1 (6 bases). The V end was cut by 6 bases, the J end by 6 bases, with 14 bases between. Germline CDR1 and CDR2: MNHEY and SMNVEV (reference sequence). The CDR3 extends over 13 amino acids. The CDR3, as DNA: TGTGCCAGCAGGGGACGCGGGGGCGATGGCTACACCTTC. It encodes CASRGRGGDGYTF.

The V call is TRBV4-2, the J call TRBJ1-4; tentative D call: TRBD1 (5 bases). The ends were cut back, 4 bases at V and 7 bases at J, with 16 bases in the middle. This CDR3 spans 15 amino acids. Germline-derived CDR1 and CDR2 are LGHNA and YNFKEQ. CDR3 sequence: CASSRWGGLSEKLFF. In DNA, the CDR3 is TGTGCCAGCAGCCGATGGGGGGGTCTCAGTGAAAAACTGTTTTTT.

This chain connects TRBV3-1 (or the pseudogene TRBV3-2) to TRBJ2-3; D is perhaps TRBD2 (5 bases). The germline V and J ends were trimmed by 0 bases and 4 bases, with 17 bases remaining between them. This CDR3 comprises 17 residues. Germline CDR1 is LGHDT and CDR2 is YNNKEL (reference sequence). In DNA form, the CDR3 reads TGTGCCAGCAGCCAAGATCACCTCCTTACTAGTGCAGATACGCAGTATTTT. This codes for CASSQDHLLTSADTQYF.

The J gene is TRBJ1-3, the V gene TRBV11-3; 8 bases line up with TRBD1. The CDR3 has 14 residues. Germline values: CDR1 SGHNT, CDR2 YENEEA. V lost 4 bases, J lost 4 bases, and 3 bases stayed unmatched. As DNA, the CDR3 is TGTGCCAGCAGCTCCTGGACAGGGGGAAACACCATATATTTT. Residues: CASSSWTGGNTIYF.

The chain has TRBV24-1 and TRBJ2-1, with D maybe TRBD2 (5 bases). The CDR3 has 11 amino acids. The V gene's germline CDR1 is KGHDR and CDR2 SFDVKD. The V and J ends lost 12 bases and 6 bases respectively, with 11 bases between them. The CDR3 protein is CAVREGNEQFF. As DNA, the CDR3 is TGTGCCGTCCGGGAAGGCAATGAGCAGTTCTTC.

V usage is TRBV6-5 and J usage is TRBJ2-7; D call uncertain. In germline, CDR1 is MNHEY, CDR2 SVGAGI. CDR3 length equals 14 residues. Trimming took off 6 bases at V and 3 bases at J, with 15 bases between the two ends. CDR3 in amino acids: CASSPATELYEQYF. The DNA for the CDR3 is TGTGCCAGCAGCCCCGCCACAGAGCTCTACGAGCAGTACTTC.

The CDR3 bases are TGTGCCAGCAGTTCCACATCGGGACAGGGGGCCCGCGAGCAGTACTTC. It yields the protein CASSSTSGQGAREQYF. The chain employs TRBV28 and TRBJ2-7; 12 bases match TRBD1. Losses at the gene ends were 4 bases for V and 6 bases for J; bases not matched to a gene: 10. Germline CDR1 is MDHEN and CDR2 is SYDVKM. CDR3 length: 16 amino acids.